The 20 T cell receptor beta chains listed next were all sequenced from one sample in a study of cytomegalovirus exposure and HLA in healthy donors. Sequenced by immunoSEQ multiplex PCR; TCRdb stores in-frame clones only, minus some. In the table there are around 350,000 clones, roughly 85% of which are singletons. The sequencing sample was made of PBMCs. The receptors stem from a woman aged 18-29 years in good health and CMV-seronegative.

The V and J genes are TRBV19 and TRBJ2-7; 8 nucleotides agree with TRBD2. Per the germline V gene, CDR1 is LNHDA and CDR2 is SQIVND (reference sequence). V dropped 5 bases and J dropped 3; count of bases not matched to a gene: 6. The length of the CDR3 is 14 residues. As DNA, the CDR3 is TGTGCCAGTAGTCTTGCGGGGGGCGTCTACGAGCAGTACTTC. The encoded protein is CASSLAGGVYEQYF.

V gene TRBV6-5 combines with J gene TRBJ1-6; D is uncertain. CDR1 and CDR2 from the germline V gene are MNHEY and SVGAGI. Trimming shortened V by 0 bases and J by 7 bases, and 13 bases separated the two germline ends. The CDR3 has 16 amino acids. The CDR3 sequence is CASSYSSRGQNSPLHF. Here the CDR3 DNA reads TGTGCCAGCAGTTACTCGAGTCGTGGGCAGAATTCACCCCTCCACTTT.

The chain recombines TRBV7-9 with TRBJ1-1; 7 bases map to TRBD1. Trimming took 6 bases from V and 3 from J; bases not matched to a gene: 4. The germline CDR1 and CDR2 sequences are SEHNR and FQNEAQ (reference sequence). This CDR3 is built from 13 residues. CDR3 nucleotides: TGTGCCAGCAGACAGGGGTGGGACACTGAAGCTTTCTTT. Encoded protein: CASRQGWDTEAFF.

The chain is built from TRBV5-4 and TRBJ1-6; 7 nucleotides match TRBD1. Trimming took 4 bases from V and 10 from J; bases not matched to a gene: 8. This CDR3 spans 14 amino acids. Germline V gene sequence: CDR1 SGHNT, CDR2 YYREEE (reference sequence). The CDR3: CASSPDREGSPLHF. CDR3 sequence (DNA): TGTGCCAGCAGCCCAGACAGGGAAGGGTCACCCCTCCACTTT. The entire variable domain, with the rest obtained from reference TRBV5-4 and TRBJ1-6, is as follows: ETGVTQSPTHLIKTRGQQVTLRCSSQSGHNTVSWYQQALGQGPQFIFQYYREEENGRGNFPPRFSGLQFPNYSSELNVNALELDDSALYLCASSPDREGSPLHFGNGTRLTVT.

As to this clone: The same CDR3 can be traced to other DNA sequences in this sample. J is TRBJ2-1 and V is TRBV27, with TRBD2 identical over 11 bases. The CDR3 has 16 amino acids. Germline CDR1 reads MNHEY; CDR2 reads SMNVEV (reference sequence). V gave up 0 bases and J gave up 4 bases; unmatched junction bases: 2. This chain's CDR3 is CASSLSTSGAYNEQFF. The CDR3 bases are TGTGCCAGCAGTTTATCGACTAGCGGGGCGTACAATGAGCAGTTCTTC.

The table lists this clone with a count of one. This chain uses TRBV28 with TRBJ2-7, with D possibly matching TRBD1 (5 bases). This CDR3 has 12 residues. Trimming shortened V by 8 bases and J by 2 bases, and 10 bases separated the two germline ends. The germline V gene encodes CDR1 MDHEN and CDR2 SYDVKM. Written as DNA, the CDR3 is TGTGCCAGCTCTATACAGGCCTACGAGCAGTACTTC. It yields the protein CASSIQAYEQYF.

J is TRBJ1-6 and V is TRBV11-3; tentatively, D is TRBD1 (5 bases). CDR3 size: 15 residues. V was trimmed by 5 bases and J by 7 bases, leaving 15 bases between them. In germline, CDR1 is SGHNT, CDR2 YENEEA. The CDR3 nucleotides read TGTGCCAGCAGCCGCGGGGGGGAAACAAATTCACCCCTCCACTTT. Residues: CASSRGGETNSPLHF.

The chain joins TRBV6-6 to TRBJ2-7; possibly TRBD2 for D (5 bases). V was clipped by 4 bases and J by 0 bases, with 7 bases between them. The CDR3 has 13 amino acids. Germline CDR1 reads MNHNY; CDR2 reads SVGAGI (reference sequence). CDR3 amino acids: CASSSRDSYEQYF. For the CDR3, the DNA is TGTGCCAGCAGTTCCCGGGACTCCTACGAGCAGTACTTC.

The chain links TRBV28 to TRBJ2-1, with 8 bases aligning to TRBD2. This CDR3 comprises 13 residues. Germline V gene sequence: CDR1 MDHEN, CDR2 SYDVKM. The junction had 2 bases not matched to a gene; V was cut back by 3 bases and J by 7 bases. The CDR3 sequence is CASSLLAGNEQFF. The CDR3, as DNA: TGTGCCAGCAGTTTGTTAGCGGGAAATGAGCAGTTCTTC.

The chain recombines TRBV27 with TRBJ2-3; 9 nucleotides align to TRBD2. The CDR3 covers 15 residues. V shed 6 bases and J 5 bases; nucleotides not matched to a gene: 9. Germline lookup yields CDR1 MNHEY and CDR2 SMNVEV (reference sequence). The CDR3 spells CASRTERGAVDTQYF. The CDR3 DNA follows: TGTGCCAGCAGGACAGAGCGGGGGGCGGTAGATACGCAGTATTTT.

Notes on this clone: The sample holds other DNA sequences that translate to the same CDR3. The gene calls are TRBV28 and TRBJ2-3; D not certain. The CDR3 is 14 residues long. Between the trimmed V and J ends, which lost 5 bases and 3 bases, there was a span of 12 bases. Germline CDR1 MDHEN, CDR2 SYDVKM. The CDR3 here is CASSPLAVTDTQYF. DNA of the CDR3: TGTGCCAGCAGTCCCCTCGCAGTTACAGATACGCAGTATTTT.

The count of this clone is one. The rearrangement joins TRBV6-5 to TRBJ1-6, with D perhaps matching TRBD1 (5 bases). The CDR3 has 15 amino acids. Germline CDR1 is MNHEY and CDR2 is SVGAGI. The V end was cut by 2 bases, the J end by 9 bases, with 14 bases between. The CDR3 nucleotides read TGTGCCAGCAGTTACAGTGTCCAGGGAACTTCACCCCTCCACTTT. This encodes CASSYSVQGTSPLHF.

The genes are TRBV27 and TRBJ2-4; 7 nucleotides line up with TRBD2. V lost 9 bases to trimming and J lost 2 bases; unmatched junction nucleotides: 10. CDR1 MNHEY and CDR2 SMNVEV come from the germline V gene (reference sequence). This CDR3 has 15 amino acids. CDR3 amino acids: CASSNGRETKNIQYF. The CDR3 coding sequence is TGTGCCAGTTCAAACGGGCGGGAGACCAAAAACATTCAGTACTTC.

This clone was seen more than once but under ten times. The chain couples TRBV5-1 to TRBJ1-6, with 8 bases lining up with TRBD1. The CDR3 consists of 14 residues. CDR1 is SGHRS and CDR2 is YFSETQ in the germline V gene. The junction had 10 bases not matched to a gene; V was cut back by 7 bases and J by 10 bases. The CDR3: CASSETGVGSPLHF. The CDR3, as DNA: TGCGCCAGCTCCGAGACAGGGGTAGGATCACCCCTCCACTTT. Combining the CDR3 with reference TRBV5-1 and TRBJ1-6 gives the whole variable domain KAGVTQTPRYLIKTRGQQVTLSCSPISGHRSVSWYQQTPGQGLQFLFEYFSETQRNKGNFPGRFSGRQFSNSRSEMNVSTLELGDSALYLCASSETGVGSPLHFGNGTRLTVT.

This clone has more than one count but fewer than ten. CDR3: CASSEGTGDYEQYF. The CDR3 DNA is TGTGCCAGCAGTGAAGGGACAGGGGACTACGAGCAGTACTTC. J is TRBJ2-7 and V is TRBV25-1, with 10 bases lining up with TRBD1. The V gene end was trimmed by 2 bases and the J gene end by 3 bases; junction bases not matched to a gene: 1. The V gene's germline CDR1 is MGHDK and CDR2 SYGVNS. CDR3 length: 14 residues.

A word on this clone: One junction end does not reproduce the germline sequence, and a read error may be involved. In nucleotides, the CDR3 is TGTGCCAGCAGGGAAGGTGCAGGGGCAAAAAACATTCAGTACTTC. Its protein product is CASREGAGAKNIQYF. The chain recombines TRBV2 with TRBJ2-4, with a tentative D call TRBD1 (6 bases). The CDR3 has 15 amino acids. Looked up from germline, CDR1 is SNHLY and CDR2 is FYNNEI.

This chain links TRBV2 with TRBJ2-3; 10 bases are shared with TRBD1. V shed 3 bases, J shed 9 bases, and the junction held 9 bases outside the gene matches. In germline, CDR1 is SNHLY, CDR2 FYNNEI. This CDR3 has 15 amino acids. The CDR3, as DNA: TGTGCCAGCAGTGACCGGACAGGGGGAGAGGTCACGCAGTATTTT. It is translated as CASSDRTGGEVTQYF.

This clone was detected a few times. CDR3 region: CASSRGIEGEQYF. CDR3 DNA sequence: TGTGCCAGCAGTCGGGGGATTGAGGGCGAGCAGTACTTC. J is TRBJ2-7 and V is TRBV6-4; D might be TRBD2 (6 bases). Germline V lookup: CDR1 MRHNA, CDR2 SNTAGT. The CDR3 is 13 amino acids. V was pared by 5 bases and J by 6 bases, with 14 bases between.

CDR3 amino acids: CASPRQGANTEAFF. In nucleotides, the CDR3 is TGTGCCAGCCCCAGGCAGGGGGCGAACACTGAAGCTTTCTTT. The rearrangement uses TRBV6-1 and TRBJ1-1, with TRBD1 identical over 8 bases. J was trimmed by 1 base and V by 8 bases; bases with no gene match: 6. The CDR3 spans 14 residues. Germline CDR1 reads MNHNS; CDR2 reads SASEGT.

CDR3 protein: CASSWARGGQPQHF. CDR3 nucleotides: TGTGCCAGCAGTTGGGCCCGGGGTGGCCAGCCCCAGCATTTT. The chain couples TRBV27 to TRBJ1-5; D remains unclear. CDR3 length: 14 residues. Germline lookup yields CDR1 MNHEY and CDR2 SMNVEV (reference sequence). V dropped 4 bases and J dropped 7 bases, with 14 bases sitting between them.